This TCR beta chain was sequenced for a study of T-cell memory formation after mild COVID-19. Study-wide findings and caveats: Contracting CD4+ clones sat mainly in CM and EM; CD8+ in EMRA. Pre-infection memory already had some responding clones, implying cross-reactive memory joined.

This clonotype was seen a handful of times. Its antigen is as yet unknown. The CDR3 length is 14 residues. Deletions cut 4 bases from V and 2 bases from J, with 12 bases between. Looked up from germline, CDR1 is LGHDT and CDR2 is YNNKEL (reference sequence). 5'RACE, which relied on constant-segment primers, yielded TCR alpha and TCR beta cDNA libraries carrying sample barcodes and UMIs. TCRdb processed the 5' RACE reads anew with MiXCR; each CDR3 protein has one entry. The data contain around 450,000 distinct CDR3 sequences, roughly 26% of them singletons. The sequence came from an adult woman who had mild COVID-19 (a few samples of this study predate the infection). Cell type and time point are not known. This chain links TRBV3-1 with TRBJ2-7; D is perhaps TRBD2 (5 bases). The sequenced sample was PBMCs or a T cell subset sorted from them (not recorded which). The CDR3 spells CASSLLAVPYEQYF. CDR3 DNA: TGTGCCAGCAGCCTTCTAGCCGTCCCCTACGAGCAGTACTTC.